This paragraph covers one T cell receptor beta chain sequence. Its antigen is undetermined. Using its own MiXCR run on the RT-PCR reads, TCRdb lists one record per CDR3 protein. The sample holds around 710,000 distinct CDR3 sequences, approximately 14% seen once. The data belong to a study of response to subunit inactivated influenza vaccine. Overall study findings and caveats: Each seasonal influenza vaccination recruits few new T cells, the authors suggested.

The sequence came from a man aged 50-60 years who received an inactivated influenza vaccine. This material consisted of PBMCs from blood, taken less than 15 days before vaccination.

The CDR3 DNA reads TGTGCCAGCAGTCAGGGACTATCCGATCTGAACACTGAAGCTTTCTTT. It specifies CASSQGLSDLNTEAFF. The V and J genes are TRBV27 and TRBJ1-1; the D gene is possibly TRBD1 (5 bases). V was trimmed by 5 bases and J by 0 bases, leaving 16 bases between them. From germline, CDR1 is MNHEY and CDR2 SMNVEV (reference sequence). The CDR3 runs to 16 residues.